This TCR beta chain originates from a study of metastatic and nonmetastatic thyroid tumors. The overall study: Across blood and tumor or nodule tissue, repertoires from malignant and benign thyroid patients were compared with one another.

V was pared by 0 bases and J by 4 bases, with 9 bases between. The germline V gene encodes CDR1 PRHDT and CDR2 FYEKMQ (reference sequence). The CDR3 runs to 14 residues. This clone qualifies as medium-sized. Every patient underwent thyroid surgery untreated. TCRdb redid the clone calls on the PCR reads using MiXCR. The data show tens of thousands of clones, with around 15% seen just once and more than 13% held by the top ten. Material: blood. The chain is built from TRBV13 and TRBJ1-1; a possible D gene is TRBD1 (6 bases). The sequence was collected from a female donor with papillary thyroid cancer or a benign thyroid nodule (not recorded which). Some clones in this sample may be carry-over from other donors' samples. The DNA for the CDR3 is TGTGCCAGCAGCTTAGGAAGGGGGAGCACTGAAGCTTTCTTT. Amino acids: CASSLGRGSTEAFF. Supplemented by reference TRBV13 and TRBJ1-1, the full variable domain reads AAGVIQSPRHLIKEKRETATLKCYPIPRHDTVYWYQQGPGQDPQFLISFYEKMQSDKGSIPDRFSAQQFSDYHSELNMSSLELGDSALYFCASSLGRGSTEAFFGQGTRLTVV.